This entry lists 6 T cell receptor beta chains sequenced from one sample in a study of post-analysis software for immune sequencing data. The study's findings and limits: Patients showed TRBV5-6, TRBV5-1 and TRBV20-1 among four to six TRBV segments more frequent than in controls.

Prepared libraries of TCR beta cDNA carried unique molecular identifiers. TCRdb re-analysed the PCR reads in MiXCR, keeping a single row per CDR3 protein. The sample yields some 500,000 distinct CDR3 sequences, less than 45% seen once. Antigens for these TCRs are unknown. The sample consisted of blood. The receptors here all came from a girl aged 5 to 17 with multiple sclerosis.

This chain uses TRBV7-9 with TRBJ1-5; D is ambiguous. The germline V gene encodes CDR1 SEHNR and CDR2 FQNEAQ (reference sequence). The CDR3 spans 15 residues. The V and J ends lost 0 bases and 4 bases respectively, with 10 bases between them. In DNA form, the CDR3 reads TGTGCCAGCAGCTTAGCCTTGGGCCTAAATCAGCCCCAGCATTTT. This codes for CASSLALGLNQPQHF.

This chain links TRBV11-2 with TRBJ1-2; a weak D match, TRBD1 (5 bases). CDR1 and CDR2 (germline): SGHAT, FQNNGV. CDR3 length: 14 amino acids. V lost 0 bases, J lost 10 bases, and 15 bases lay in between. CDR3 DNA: TGTGCCAGCAGCTTAGACGGGGCAGGGCTTGACTACACCTTC. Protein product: CASSLDGAGLDYTF.

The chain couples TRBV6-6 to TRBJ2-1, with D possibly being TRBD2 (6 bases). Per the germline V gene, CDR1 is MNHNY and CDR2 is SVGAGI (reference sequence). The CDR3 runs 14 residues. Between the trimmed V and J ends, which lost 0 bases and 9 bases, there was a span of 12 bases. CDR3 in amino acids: CASSYSRWEAEQFF. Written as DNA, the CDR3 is TGTGCCAGCAGTTACTCGAGGTGGGAGGCTGAGCAGTTCTTC.

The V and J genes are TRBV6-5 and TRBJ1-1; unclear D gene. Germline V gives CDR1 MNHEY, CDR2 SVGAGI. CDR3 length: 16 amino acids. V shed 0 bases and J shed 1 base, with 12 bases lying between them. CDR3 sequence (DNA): TGTGCCAGCAGTTACTCGAGAAACAGAAGGAACACTGAAGCTTTCTTT. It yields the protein CASSYSRNRRNTEAFF.

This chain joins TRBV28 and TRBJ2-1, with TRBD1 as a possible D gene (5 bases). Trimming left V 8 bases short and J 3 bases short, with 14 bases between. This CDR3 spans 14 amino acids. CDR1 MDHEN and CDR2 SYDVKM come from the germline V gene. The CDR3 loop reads CASRARVDYNEQFF. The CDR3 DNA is TGTGCCAGCCGCGCCAGGGTGGACTACAATGAGCAGTTCTTC.

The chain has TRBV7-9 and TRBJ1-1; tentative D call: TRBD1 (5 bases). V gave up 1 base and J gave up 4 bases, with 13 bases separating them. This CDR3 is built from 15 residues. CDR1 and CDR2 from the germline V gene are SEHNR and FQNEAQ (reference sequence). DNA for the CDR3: TGTGCCAGCAGCTTAGGTGCTGGGGGGACCACTGAAGCTTTCTTT. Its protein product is CASSLGAGGTTEAFF.